What follows are 5 T cell receptor beta chains derived from one specimen sequenced in a study of neurological immune-mediated disorders. As for time point: longitudinal time-point 2. TCRdb reprocessed the 5' RACE reads with MiXCR, giving one entry per CDR3 protein. Among around 49,000 distinct CDR3 sequences, around 13% were seen once, and the ten largest hold 4.5%. Sequenced sample: PBMCs. These receptors were obtained from a male donor with HTLV-1-associated myelopathy (HAM/TSP).

In this sample, this clonotype turned up many times. The chain carries TRBV4-3 and TRBJ2-3, with D unclear. This CDR3 contains 14 residues. Germline V gene lookup returns CDR1 LGHNA and CDR2 YSLEER. The germline V and J ends were trimmed by 1 base and 8 bases, with 13 bases remaining between them. For the CDR3, the DNA is TGCGCCAGCAGCCAAGCGCAGCCGTCGACTACGCAGTATTTT. Encoded protein: CASSQAQPSTTQYF.

This clonotype was counted many times. The DNA of the CDR3 is TGTGCCAGCAGCTTCACGAATGAAAAACTGTTTTTT. It is translated as CASSFTNEKLFF. The rearrangement joins TRBV11-2 to TRBJ1-4; D remains ambiguous. This CDR3 spans 12 amino acids. Per the germline V gene, CDR1 is SGHAT and CDR2 is FQNNGV. V was cut by 3 bases and J by 5 bases, with 4 bases left in between.

This clonotype has at least ten counts. The rearrangement uses TRBV7-8 and TRBJ2-2; 13 nucleotides align to TRBD2. In germline, CDR1 is SGHVS, CDR2 FQNEAQ. The trim removed 0 bases at V and 4 bases at J, leaving 17 bases unmatched. The CDR3 covers 22 residues. The CDR3 is CASSLAPFGLAGAVAGTGELFF. Here the CDR3 DNA reads TGTGCCAGCAGCTTAGCACCTTTTGGACTAGCGGGGGCCGTTGCGGGCACCGGGGAGCTGTTTTTT.

The chain has TRBV5-1 and TRBJ1-6; D gene uncertain. This CDR3 region has 16 residues. V was pared by 0 bases and J by 3 bases, with 10 bases between. Germline assignment: CDR1 SGHRS and CDR2 YFSETQ. For the CDR3, the DNA is TGCGCCAGCAGCTTGGATGGCAGGTTCTATAATTCACCCCTCCACTTT. Residues: CASSLDGRFYNSPLHF.

The sample holds many counts of this clonotype. V and J are TRBV7-2 and TRBJ2-1; 8 nucleotides align to TRBD1. The CDR3 consists of 14 residues. With V trimmed by 8 bases and J by 2 bases, 5 bases remained unmatched. Germline V CDR1 and CDR2: SGHTA, FQGNSA. Written as DNA, the CDR3 is TGTGCCAGCGGGCAGGGGGCCGCCTACAATGAGCAGTTCTTC. Translating it yields CASGQGAAYNEQFF. Together with reference TRBV7-2 and TRBJ2-1, the CDR3 gives the full variable domain: GAGVSQSPSNKVTEKGKDVELRCDPISGHTALYWYRQSLGQGLEFLIYFQGNSAPDKSGLPSDRFSAERTGGSVSTLTIQRTQQEDSAVYLCASGQGAAYNEQFFGPGTRLTVL.